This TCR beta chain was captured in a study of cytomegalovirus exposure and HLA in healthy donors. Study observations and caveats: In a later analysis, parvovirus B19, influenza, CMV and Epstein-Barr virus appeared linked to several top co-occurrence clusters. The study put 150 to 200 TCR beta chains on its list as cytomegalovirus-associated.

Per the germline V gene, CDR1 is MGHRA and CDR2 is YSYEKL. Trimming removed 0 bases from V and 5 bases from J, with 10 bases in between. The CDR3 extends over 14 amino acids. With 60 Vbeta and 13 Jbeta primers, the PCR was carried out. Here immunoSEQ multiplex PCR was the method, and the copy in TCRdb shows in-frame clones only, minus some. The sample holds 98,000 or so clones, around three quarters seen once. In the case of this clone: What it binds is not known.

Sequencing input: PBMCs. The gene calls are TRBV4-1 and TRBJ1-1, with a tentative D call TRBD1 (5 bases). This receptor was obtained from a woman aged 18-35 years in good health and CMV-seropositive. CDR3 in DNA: TGCGCCAGCAGCCAAGAGGGGGGATGGACTGAAGCTTTCTTT. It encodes CASSQEGGWTEAFF.